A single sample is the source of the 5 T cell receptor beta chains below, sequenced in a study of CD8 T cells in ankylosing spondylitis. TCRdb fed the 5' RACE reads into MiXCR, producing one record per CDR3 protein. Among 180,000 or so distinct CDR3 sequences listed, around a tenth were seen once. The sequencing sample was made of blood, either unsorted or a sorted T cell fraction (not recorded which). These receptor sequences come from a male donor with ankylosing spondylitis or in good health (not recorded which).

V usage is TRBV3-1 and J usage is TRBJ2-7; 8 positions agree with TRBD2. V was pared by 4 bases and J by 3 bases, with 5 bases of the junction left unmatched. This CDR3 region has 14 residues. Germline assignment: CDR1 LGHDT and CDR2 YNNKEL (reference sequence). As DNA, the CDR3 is TGTGCCAGCAGCCGAGTAGCGGGGAGCTACGAGCAGTACTTC. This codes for CASSRVAGSYEQYF.

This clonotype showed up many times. The CDR3 bases are TGTGCCAGCAGCTTCTCCACAGGTGACATTCTACCTTACGAGCAGTACTTC. This codes for CASSFSTGDILPYEQYF. The chain recombines TRBV5-5 with TRBJ2-7; maybe TRBD1 (5 bases). V was clipped by 2 bases and J by 4 bases, with 22 bases between them. CDR3 length equals 17 residues. Germline CDR1 reads SGHKS; CDR2 reads YYEKEE (reference sequence). Full variable domain (outside the CDR3, taken from reference TRBV5-5 and TRBJ2-7): DAGVTQSPTHLIKTRGQQVTLRCSPISGHKSVSWYQQVLGQGPQFIFQYYEKEERGRGNFPDRFSARQFPNYSSELNVNALLLGDSALYLCASSFSTGDILPYEQYFGPGTRLTVT.

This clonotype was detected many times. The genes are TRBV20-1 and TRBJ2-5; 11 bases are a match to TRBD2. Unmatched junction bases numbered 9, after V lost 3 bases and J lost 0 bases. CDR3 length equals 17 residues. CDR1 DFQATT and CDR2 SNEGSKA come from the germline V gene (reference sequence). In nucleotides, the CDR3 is TGCAGTGCTAGTGGTCGACTAGCGGGGACCTACCAAGAGACCCAGTACTTC. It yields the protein CSASGRLAGTYQETQYF.

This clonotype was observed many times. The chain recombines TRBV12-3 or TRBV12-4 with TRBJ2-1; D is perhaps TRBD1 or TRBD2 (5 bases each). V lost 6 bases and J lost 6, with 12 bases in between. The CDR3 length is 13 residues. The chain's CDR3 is CASRWGRTNEQFF. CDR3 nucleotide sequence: TGTGCCAGCAGATGGGGACGTACCAATGAGCAGTTCTTC.

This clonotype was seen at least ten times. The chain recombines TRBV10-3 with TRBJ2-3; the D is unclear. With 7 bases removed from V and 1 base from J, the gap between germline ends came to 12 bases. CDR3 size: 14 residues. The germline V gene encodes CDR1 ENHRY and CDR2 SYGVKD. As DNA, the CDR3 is TGTGCCATCAAGAGCATGGGCCGCACAGATACGCAGTATTTT. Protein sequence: CAIKSMGRTDTQYF.